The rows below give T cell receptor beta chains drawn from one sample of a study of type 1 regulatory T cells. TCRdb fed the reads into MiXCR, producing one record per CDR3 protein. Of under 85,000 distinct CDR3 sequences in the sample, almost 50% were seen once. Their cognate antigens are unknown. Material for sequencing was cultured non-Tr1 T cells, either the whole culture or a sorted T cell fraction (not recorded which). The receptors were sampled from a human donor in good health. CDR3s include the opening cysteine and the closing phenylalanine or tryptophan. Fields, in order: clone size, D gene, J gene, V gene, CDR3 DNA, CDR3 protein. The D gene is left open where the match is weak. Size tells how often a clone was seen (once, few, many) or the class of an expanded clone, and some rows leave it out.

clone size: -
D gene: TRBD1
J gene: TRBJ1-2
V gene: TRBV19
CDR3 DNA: TGTGCCAGTAGTATGTTCCGGGACAGCTCTAACTATGGCTACACCTTC
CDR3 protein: CASSMFRDSSNYGYTF

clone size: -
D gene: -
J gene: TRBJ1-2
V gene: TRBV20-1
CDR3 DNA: TGCAGTGCTAGAGATTGGGCAGGGGCAGGCTATGGCTACACCTTC
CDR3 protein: CSARDWAGAGYGYTF

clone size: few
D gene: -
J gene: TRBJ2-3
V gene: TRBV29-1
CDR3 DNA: TGCAGCGTTGATTCTCTAGCGACAGATACGCAGTATTTT
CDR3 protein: CSVDSLATDTQYF

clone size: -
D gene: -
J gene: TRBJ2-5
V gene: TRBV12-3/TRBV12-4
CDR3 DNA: TGTGCCAGCAGTCCCACCCCGTTAATTTTCGTACAAGAGACCCAGTACTTC
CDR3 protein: CASSPTPLIFVQETQYF

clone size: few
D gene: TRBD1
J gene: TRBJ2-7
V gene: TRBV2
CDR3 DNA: TGTGCCAGCACTCAATCCGGGACAGGGACGAGGTGGTACTTC
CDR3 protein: CASTQSGTGTRWYF

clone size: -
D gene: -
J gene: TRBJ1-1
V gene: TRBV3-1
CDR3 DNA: TGTGCCAGCAGCCATCTACGGTTGAACACTGAAGCTTTCTTT
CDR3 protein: CASSHLRLNTEAFF

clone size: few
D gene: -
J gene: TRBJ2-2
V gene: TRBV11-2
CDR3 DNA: TGTGCCAGCAGCTTAAGGGTGAACACCGGGGAGCTGTTTTTT
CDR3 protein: CASSLRVNTGELFF

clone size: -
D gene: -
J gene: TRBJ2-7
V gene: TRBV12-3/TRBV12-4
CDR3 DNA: TGTGCCAGCAGTTTAGGGGCCTTCCCCTACGAGCAGTACTTC
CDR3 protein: CASSLGAFPYEQYF

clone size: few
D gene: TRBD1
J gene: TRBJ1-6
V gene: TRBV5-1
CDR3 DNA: TGCGCCAGCAGCACAGGGACAGCAAATAATTCACCCCTCCACTTT
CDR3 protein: CASSTGTANNSPLHF

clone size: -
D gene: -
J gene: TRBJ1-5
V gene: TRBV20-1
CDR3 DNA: TGCAGTGCTAGAGAAGGGGGGGCCGGCAATCAGCCCCAGCATTTT
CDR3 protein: CSAREGGAGNQPQHF

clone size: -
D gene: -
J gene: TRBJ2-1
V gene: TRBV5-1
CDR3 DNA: TGCCCCAGCAAGGAAGGACAGAACAATGAGCAGTTCTTC
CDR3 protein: CPSKEGQNNEQFF

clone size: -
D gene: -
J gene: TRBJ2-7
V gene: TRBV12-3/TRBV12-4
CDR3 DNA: TGTGCCAGCAGACTCAGACAGTCCGCCTCCTACGAGCAGTACTTC
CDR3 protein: CASRLRQSASYEQYF

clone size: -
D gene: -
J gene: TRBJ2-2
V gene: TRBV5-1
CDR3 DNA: TGCGCCAGCAGCTTGAGTCAGGTAGACACCGGGGAGCTGTTTTTT
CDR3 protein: CASSLSQVDTGELFF

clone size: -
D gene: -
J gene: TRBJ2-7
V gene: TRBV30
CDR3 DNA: TGTGCCTGGAGATTGGGGCAGGGGTCCTACGAGCAGTACTTC
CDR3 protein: CAWRLGQGSYEQYF

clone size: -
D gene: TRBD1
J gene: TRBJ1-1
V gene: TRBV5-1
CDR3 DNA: TGCGCCAGCAGCTTGGGCGACAGGGACACTGAAGCTTTCTTT
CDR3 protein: CASSLGDRDTEAFF

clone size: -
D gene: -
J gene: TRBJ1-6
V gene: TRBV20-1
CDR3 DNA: TGCAGTGCTAGAGGACATGGGGATAATTCACCCCTCCACTTT
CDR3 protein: CSARGHGDNSPLHF

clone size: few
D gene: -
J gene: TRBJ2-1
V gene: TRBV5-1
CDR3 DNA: TGCGCCAGCAGGGTTTTTCTCTCCGGCAATGAGCAGTTCTTC
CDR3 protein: CASRVFLSGNEQFF

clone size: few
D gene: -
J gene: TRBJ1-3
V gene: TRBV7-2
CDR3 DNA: TGTGCCAGCAGCGCCATGTCCTCTGGAAACACCATATATTTT
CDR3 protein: CASSAMSSGNTIYF

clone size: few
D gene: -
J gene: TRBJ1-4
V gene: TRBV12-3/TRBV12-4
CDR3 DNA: TGTGCCAGCAGGCCTTCACATGCAACTAATGAAAAACTGTTTTTT
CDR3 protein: CASRPSHATNEKLFF

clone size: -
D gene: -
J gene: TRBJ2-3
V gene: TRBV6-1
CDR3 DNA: TGTGCCAGCAGTGAATTGGTTACGCAGTATTTT
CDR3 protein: CASSELVTQYF

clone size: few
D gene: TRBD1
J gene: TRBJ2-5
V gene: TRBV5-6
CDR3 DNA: TGTGCCAGCAGCCAACCACAGGGGGCTCGCGAGACCCAGTACTTC
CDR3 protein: CASSQPQGARETQYF

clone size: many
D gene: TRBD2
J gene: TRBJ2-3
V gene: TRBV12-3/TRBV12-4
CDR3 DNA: TGTGCCAGCAGTTCACTAGCGACTAGCACAGATACGCAGTATTTT
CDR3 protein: CASSSLATSTDTQYF

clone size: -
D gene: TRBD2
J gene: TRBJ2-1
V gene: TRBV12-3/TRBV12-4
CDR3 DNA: TGTGCCAGCAGTTTCTTCGGGGGGGGCCAAGGAGAGCAGTTCTTC
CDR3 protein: CASSFFGGGQGEQFF

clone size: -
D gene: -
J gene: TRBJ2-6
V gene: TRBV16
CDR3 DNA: TGTGCCAGCAGCCAATCAATCTCTGGGGCCAACGTCCTGACTTTC
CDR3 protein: CASSQSISGANVLTF

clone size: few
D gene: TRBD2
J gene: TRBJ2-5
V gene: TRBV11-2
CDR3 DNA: TGTGCCAGCAGCTTATCGTCCGGGGGGGAGACCCAGTACTTC
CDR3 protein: CASSLSSGGETQYF

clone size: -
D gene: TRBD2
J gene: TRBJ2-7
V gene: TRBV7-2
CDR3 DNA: TGTGCCAGCAGCTTAGCGGGGACTAGCGGGGGCCACTACTTC
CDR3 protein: CASSLAGTSGGHYF

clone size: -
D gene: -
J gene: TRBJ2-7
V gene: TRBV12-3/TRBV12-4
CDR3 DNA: TGTGCCAGCAGCCGAGATAACTACGAGCAGTACTTC
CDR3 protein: CASSRDNYEQYF

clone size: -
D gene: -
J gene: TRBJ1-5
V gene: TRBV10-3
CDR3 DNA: TGTGCCATCAGGGGGGGCAAGGGGGAGCCCCAGCATTTT
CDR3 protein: CAIRGGKGEPQHF

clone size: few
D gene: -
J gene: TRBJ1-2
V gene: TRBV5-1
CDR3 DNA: TGCGCCAGCAGCCTCCGGGACACCTACTATGGCTACACCTTC
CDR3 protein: CASSLRDTYYGYTF

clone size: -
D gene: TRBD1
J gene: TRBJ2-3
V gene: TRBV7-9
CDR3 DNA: TGTGCCAGCAGCCACCGGACAGGGATTGAGGCTACGCAGTATTTT
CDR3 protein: CASSHRTGIEATQYF

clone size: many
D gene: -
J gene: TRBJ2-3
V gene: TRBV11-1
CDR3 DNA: TGTGCCAGCAGCCCGCGGACCGCAGATACGCAGTATTTT
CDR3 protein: CASSPRTADTQYF

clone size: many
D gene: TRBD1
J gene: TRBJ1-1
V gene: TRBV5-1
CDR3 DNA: TGCGCCAGCAGCTCCACAGGGGGGTTATGGACTGAAGCTTTCTTT
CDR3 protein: CASSSTGGLWTEAFF

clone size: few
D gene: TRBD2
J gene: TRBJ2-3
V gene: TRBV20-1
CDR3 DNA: TGCAGTGCTAGAGATTTACTAGCGGGGCGCACAGATACGCAGTATTTT
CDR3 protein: CSARDLLAGRTDTQYF

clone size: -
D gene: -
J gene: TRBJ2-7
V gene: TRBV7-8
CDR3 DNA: TGTGCCAGCAGCTCCCCCCGACAGAGCTCCTACGAGCAGTACTTC
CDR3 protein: CASSSPRQSSYEQYF

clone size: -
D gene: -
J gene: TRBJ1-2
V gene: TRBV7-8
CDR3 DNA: TGTGCCAGCAGCTTACGATCGGAATATGGCTACACCTTC
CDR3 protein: CASSLRSEYGYTF

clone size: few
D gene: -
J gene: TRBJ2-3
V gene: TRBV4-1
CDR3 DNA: TGCGCCAGCAGCCAAGATGAGGCGAAGTCGGATACGCAGTATTTT
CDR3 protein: CASSQDEAKSDTQYF

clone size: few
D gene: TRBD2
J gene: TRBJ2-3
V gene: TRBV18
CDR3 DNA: TGTGCCAGCTCACCTGTGGCTAGCGGGGTTGCAGATACGCAGTATTTT
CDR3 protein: CASSPVASGVADTQYF

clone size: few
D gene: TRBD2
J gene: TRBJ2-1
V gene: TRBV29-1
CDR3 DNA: TGCAGCGTTCCTAGCGGGGGCCTCTCCTACAATGAGCAGTTCTTC
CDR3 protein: CSVPSGGLSYNEQFF

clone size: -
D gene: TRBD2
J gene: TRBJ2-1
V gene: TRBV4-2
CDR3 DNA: TGTGCCAGCAGCCAAGAGTTGCGGGGGGGCTACAATGAGCAGTTCTTC
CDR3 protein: CASSQELRGGYNEQFF

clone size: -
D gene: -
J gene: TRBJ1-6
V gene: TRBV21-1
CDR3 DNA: TGTGCCAGCAGCAAAAAGGGCAGAGATAATTCACCCCTCCACTTT
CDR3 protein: CASSKKGRDNSPLHF

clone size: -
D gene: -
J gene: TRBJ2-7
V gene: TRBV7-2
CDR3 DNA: TGTGCCAGCAGCTTAGGGGCTTTAGGGTACGAGCAGTACTTC
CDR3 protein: CASSLGALGYEQYF

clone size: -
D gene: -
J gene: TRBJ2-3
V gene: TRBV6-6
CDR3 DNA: TGTGCCAGCAGTTACGGGGATACGCAGTATTTT
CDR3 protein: CASSYGDTQYF

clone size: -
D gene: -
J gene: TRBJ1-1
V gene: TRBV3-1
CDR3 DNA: TGTGCCAGCAGCCCACAGGTAACGAACGCTGAAGCTTTCTTT
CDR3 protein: CASSPQVTNAEAFF

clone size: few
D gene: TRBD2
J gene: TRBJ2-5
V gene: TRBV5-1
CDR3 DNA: TGCGCCAGCAGCTTTGGCGGGGGAACTCAAGAGACCCAGTACTTC
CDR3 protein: CASSFGGGTQETQYF

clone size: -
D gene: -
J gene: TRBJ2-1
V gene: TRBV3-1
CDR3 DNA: TGTGCCAGCAGCCAAGACGGGGGCGGACCAAGCTGGAATGAGCAGTTCTTC
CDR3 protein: CASSQDGGGPSWNEQFF

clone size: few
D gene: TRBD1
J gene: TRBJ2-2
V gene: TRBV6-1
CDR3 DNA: TGTGCCAGCAGTGAATGGGGACAGGGGACCACCGGGGAGCTGTTTTTT
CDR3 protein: CASSEWGQGTTGELFF

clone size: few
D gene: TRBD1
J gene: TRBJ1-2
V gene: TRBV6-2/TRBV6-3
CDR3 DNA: TGTGCCAGCAGTTTCGACAGGGCCTATGGCTACACCTTC
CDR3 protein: CASSFDRAYGYTF

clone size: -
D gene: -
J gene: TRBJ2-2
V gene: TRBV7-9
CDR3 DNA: TGTGCCAGCAACTTAGCGCAAGTCGGGGAGCTGTTTTTT
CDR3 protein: CASNLAQVGELFF

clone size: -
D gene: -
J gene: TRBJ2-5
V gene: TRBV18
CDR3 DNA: TGTGCCAGCTCACCCCCTAACCAAGAGACCCAGTACTTC
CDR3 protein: CASSPPNQETQYF

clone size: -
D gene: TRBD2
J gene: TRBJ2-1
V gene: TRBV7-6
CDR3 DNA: TGTGCCAGCAGCTTAACACTAGCGGGGAACAATGAGCAGTTCTTC
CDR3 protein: CASSLTLAGNNEQFF

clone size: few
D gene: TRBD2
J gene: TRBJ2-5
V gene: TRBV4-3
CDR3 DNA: TGCGCCAGCAGCCAAGAATTAGCGGGGGGGCTCCTTTGGGAGACCCAGTACTTC
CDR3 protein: CASSQELAGGLLWETQYF

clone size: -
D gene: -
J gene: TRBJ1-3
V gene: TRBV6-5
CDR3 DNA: TGTGCCAGCAGAAACACCGGCGGCGGAAACACCATATATTTT
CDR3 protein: CASRNTGGGNTIYF

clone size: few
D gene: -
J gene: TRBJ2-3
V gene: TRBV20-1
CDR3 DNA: TGCAGTGTCCCGTCCGGGTCCCTCGGCGCAGATACGCAGTATTTT
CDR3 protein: CSVPSGSLGADTQYF

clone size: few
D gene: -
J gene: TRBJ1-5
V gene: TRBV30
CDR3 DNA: TGTGCCTGGAGTGTACTGGGAAGGGGTGGCAATCAGCCCCAGCATTTT
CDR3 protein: CAWSVLGRGGNQPQHF